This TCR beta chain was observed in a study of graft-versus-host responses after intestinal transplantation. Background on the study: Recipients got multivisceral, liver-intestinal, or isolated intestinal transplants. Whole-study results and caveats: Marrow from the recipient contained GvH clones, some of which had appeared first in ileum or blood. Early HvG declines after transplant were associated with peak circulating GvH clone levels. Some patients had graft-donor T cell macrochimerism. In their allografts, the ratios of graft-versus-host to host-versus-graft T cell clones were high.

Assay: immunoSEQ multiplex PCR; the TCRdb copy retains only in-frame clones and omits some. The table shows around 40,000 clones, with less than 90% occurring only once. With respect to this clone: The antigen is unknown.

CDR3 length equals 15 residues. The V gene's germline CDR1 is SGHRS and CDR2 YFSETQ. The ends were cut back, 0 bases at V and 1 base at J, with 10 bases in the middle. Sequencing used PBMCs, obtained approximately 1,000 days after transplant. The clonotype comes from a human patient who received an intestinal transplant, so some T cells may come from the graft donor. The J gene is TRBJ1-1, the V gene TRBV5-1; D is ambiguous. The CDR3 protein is CASSLVGSWNTEAFF. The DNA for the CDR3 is TGCGCCAGCAGCTTGGTGGGGTCGTGGAACACTGAAGCTTTCTTT.